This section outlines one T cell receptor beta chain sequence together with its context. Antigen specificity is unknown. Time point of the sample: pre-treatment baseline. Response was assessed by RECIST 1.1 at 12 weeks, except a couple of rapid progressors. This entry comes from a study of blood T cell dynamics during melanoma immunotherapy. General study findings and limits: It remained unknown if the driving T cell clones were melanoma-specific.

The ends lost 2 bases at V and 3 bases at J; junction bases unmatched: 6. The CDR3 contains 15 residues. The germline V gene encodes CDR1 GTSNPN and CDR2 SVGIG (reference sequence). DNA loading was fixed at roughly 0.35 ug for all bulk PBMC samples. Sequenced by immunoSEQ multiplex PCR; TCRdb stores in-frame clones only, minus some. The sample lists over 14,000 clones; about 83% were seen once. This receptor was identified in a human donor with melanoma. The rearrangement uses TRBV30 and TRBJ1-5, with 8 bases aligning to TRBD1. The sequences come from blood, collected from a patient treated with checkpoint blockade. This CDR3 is CAWSPGTGLNQPQHF. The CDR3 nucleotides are TGTGCCTGGAGTCCCGGGACAGGACTCAATCAGCCCCAGCATTTT.